By sample share, the clone carrying this T cell receptor beta chain is medium-sized. Germline lookup yields CDR1 SGHRS and CDR2 YFSETQ. V was clipped by 0 bases and J by 2 bases, with 14 bases between them. This CDR3 is 17 amino acids long. TCRdb re-called the 5' RACE reads through MiXCR, storing one row per CDR3 protein. The table includes approximately 8,700 distinct CDR3 sequences, approximately 16% detected once. The material sequenced was memory CD4+ T cells sorted from blood. Subset specified: memory CD4+ T cells, CD4+CD45RO+CD25-. V usage is TRBV5-1 and J usage is TRBJ2-2; D is possibly TRBD1 (5 bases). This receptor was obtained from a female donor with breast cancer. The CDR3 DNA sequence: TGCGCCAGCAGCTTGGGAGCCAACAGGTTAAACACCGGGGAGCTGTTTTTT. This gives the protein CASSLGANRLNTGELFF.